This T cell receptor (beta chain) was identified in a study of shared clonotypes between healthy human individuals. V was shortened by 7 bases and J by 2 bases, with 23 bases between the two germline ends. CDR1 LNHDA and CDR2 SQIVND come from the germline V gene (reference sequence). This CDR3 is built from 17 residues. TCRdb's copy holds only in-frame clones and misses some; the assay was immunoSEQ multiplex PCR. Among roughly 1,100,000 clones, approximately 68% were seen once, and the ten largest hold roughly 1.5%. The TCR was taken from a man between 18 and 29 years old in good health. The sample was memory CD4+ T cells sorted from blood. The subset is: CD45RA-negative fraction. V gene TRBV19 combines with J gene TRBJ1-1, with D possibly matching TRBD1 (6 bases). CDR3 region: CASTPGTSNSFNTEAFF. The CDR3 DNA reads as TGTGCCAGTACCCCCGGGACATCCAACTCCTTTAACACTGAAGCTTTCTTT.